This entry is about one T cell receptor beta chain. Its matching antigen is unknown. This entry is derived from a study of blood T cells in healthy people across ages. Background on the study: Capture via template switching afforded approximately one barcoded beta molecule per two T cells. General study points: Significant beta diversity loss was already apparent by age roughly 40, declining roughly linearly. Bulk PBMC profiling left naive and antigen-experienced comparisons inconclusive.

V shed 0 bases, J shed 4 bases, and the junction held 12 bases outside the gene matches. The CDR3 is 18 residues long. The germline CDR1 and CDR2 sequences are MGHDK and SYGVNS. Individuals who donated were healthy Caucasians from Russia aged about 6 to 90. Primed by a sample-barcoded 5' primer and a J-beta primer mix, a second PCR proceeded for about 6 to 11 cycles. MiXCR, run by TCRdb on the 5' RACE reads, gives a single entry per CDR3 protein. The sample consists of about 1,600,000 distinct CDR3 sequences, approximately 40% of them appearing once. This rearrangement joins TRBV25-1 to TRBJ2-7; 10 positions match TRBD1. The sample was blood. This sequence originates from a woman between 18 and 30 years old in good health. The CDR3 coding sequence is TGTGCCAGCAGTGAATATTTCCTCATGACAGGGGGCCAATACGAGCAGTACTTC. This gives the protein CASSEYFLMTGGQYEQYF.